These T cell receptor beta chains were read from a single sample in a study of T cells after yellow fever vaccination. TCRdb called the 5' RACE reads again in MiXCR, with one record for every CDR3 protein. The table has some 120,000 distinct CDR3 sequences, 6% to 8% seen once. The source was CD4+ T cells sorted from PBMCs, collected about 10 days after the first yellow fever vaccination. All receptors come from a man younger than 35 who received the YFV17D yellow fever vaccine. Each CDR3 is given with its conserved first and last residue. A D gene is named only where the DNA matches it firmly. Expanded clones are given a class, and other clones once, few, many or no size at all.

D gene: TRBD1; J gene: TRBJ2-3; clone size: many; V gene: TRBV20-1; CDR3 DNA: TGCAGTGCCGCGCCCGTTGGACAGGGACCGTATTTT; CDR3 protein: CSAAPVGQGPYF
D gene: TRBD2; J gene: TRBJ2-3; clone size: many; V gene: TRBV9; CDR3 DNA: TGTGCCAGCAGCGTAGGACTAGCGGATACCACAGATACGCAGTATTTT; CDR3 protein: CASSVGLADTTDTQYF
D gene: NA; J gene: TRBJ1-5; clone size: many; V gene: TRBV7-2; CDR3 DNA: TGTGCCAGCAGCTTCGGTCCTAGCACTCAGCCCCAGCATTTT; CDR3 protein: CASSFGPSTQPQHF
D gene: TRBD1; J gene: TRBJ1-1; clone size: NA; V gene: TRBV6-1; CDR3 DNA: TGTGCCAGCGGGGGACAGGCGAACACTGAAGCTTTCTTT; CDR3 protein: CASGGQANTEAFF
D gene: TRBD2; J gene: TRBJ2-1; clone size: few; V gene: TRBV12-3/TRBV12-4; CDR3 DNA: TGTGCCAGCAGTTCCGTAGCGGGGGGTGAGCAGTTCTTC; CDR3 protein: CASSSVAGGEQFF
D gene: NA; J gene: TRBJ2-3; clone size: many; V gene: TRBV18; CDR3 DNA: TGTGCCAGCTCACCACTTAGCACAGATACGCAGTATTTT; CDR3 protein: CASSPLSTDTQYF
D gene: NA; J gene: TRBJ2-5; clone size: NA; V gene: TRBV20-1; CDR3 DNA: TGCAGTGCTAGAGATGGAAGGGATTGGCGAGAGACCCAGTACTTC; CDR3 protein: CSARDGRDWRETQYF
D gene: NA; J gene: TRBJ1-2; clone size: many; V gene: TRBV7-9; CDR3 DNA: TGTGCCAGCAGCGCACCAGGGACTGCTAACTATGGCTACACCTTC; CDR3 protein: CASSAPGTANYGYTF
D gene: NA; J gene: TRBJ1-2; clone size: many; V gene: TRBV28; CDR3 DNA: TGTGCCAGCAGTTTAACAGCAAACTATGGCTACACCTTC; CDR3 protein: CASSLTANYGYTF
D gene: NA; J gene: TRBJ2-6; clone size: few; V gene: TRBV11-2; CDR3 DNA: TGTGCCAGCAGCTTCCCACCCTCTGGGGCCAACGTCCTGACTTTC; CDR3 protein: CASSFPPSGANVLTF
D gene: TRBD2; J gene: TRBJ2-1; clone size: many; V gene: TRBV5-1; CDR3 DNA: TGCGCCAGCAGCTTGCTCGTAGCGGGCCCCGTGGGTGAGCAGTTCTTC; CDR3 protein: CASSLLVAGPVGEQFF
D gene: NA; J gene: TRBJ1-5; clone size: many; V gene: TRBV12-3/TRBV12-4; CDR3 DNA: TGTGCCAGCAGGCTGTCCGGGATCTCAAATCAGCCCCAGCATTTT; CDR3 protein: CASRLSGISNQPQHF